Below, 13 T cell receptor beta chains from the same sample are listed, as sequenced in a study of blood T cell repertoires in COVID-19 (dated by TCRdb to the early 2020s). The library relied on the immunoSEQ multiplex PCR assay. This immuneACCESS table, as held by TCRdb, lists in-frame sequences with V and J called but not all clones. Of the missing ones, under half trace to an unresolved V gene in checked studies; the others have no known cause. A total of hundreds of thousands of clones appear in this sample, 83% of them only once. Of the sample, nearly 5% is held by the ten largest clones. The sequenced sample consisted of PBMCs or T cells enriched from blood (not recorded which). The receptors here all came from a woman aged 45-65 years who had been exposed to COVID-19.

The chain has TRBV3-1 (or the pseudogene TRBV3-2) and TRBJ2-5; TRBD2 aligns across 11 bases. Trimming cost V 2 bases and J 4 bases; bases outside gene matches: 3. The CDR3 totals 15 residues. Germline V gene sequence: CDR1 LGHDT, CDR2 YNNKEL (reference sequence). CDR3 in DNA: TGTGCCAGCAGCCAAAATAGCGGGGGGGCAGAGACCCAGTACTTC. Residues: CASSQNSGGAETQYF.

This chain joins TRBV25-1 and TRBJ1-4, with TRBD1 matching 8 bases. J lost 7 bases, V lost 3 bases, and 10 bases had no gene match. This CDR3 has 16 amino acids. CDR1 is MGHDK and CDR2 is SYGVNS in the germline V gene. DNA for the CDR3: TGTGCCAGCAGTGACCGCAGGGGGCGAAGGAGTGAAAAACTGTTTTTT. Translating gives CASSDRRGRRSEKLFF.

The V call is TRBV6-2 or TRBV6-3, the J call TRBJ1-2, with a tentative D call TRBD1 (6 bases). Germline assignment: CDR1 MNHEY and CDR2 SVGEGT. The CDR3 sequence is 15 residues long. The V and J ends lost 0 bases and 6 bases respectively, with 14 bases between them. The CDR3, as DNA: TGTGCCAGCAGTTACTCGTTCGGGACAAACAATGGCTACACCTTC. The encoded protein is CASSYSFGTNNGYTF.

The chain couples TRBV10-3 to TRBJ1-4, with D perhaps matching TRBD1 (5 bases). The ends were cut back, 10 bases at V and 2 bases at J, with 17 bases in the middle. Germline values: CDR1 ENHRY, CDR2 SYGVKD. The CDR3 is 15 amino acids. In DNA, the CDR3 is TGTGCCACCGGGGCAGGCGGGGTCACTAATGAAAAACTGTTTTTT. Its translation is CATGAGGVTNEKLFF.

J is TRBJ2-1 and V is TRBV3-1 (or the pseudogene TRBV3-2); D call uncertain. Germline loops: CDR1 LGHDT, CDR2 YNNKEL (reference sequence). This CDR3 spans 14 amino acids. V lost 1 base to trimming and J lost 7 bases, with 11 bases between them. The CDR3 region is CASSQGVRINEQFF. The CDR3 nucleotides read TGTGCCAGCAGCCAAGGTGTCCGTATTAATGAGCAGTTCTTC.

The CDR3 is CASSPGVGDTQYF. CDR3 DNA: TGTGCCAGCTCACCGGGCGTTGGAGATACGCAGTATTTT. The chain uses TRBV18 and TRBJ2-3; unclear D gene. Germline loops: CDR1 KGHSH, CDR2 LQKENI. The CDR3 extends over 13 amino acids. The V and J ends lost 3 bases and 5 bases respectively, with 9 bases between them.

The chain carries TRBV3-1 (or the pseudogene TRBV3-2) and TRBJ1-1; D gene uncertain. This CDR3 has 13 residues. The germline V and J ends were trimmed by 3 bases and 7 bases, with 12 bases remaining between them. CDR1 is LGHDT, CDR2 YNNKEL, per germline (reference sequence). CDR3 protein: CASSQRLGIEAFF. The CDR3 bases are TGTGCCAGCAGCCAGAGACTCGGAATTGAAGCTTTCTTT.

This sequence joins TRBV5-1 and TRBJ2-2, with 10 bases that match TRBD1. There are 17 residues in the CDR3. CDR1 is SGHRS, CDR2 YFSETQ, per germline. The trim removed 3 bases at V and 0 bases at J, leaving 5 bases unmatched. CDR3 sequence (DNA): TGCGCCAGCAGCTCCCGACAGGGGGCTTCGAACACCGGGGAGCTGTTTTTT. It yields the protein CASSSRQGASNTGELFF.

The rearrangement joins TRBV15 to TRBJ2-5, with TRBD2 matching over 9 bases. The CDR3 consists of 16 residues. Germline values: CDR1 LNHNV, CDR2 YYDKDF (reference sequence). Trimming removed 1 base from V and 2 bases from J; junction bases left unmatched: 5. The CDR3 is CATSRVAGGVQETQYF. The CDR3, as DNA: TGTGCCACCAGCAGAGTGGCGGGGGGGGTACAAGAGACCCAGTACTTC. The entire variable domain, with the rest obtained from reference TRBV15 and TRBJ2-5, is as follows: DAMVIQNPRYQVTQFGKPVTLSCSQTLNHNVMYWYQQKSSQAPKLLFHYYDKDFNNEADTPDNFQSRRPNTSFCFLDIRSPGLGDTAMYLCATSRVAGGVQETQYFGPGTRLLVL.

This chain uses TRBV25-1 with TRBJ1-2; 8 nucleotides line up with TRBD1. J lost 8 bases, V lost 6 bases, and 5 bases had no gene match. This CDR3 is built from 12 residues. CDR1 is MGHDK, CDR2 SYGVNS, per germline. The CDR3 bases are TGTGCCAGCAGCCGGACAGGGAAAGGCTACACCTTC. It translates to CASSRTGKGYTF.

The chain carries TRBV3-1 (or the pseudogene TRBV3-2) and TRBJ2-1; 8 nucleotides match TRBD2. The CDR3 contains 17 residues. The ends lost 4 bases at V and 3 bases at J; junction bases unmatched: 11. CDR1 is LGHDT and CDR2 is YNNKEL in the germline V gene (reference sequence). For the CDR3, the DNA is TGTGCCAGCAGCCGATCCCTCCCGGGGGGGTACTACAATGAGCAGTTCTTC. Its translation: CASSRSLPGGYYNEQFF.

This sequence joins TRBV7-6 and TRBJ1-1, with unresolved D. The CDR3 runs 13 residues. V was trimmed by 1 base and J by 5 bases, leaving 8 bases between them. Germline V lookup: CDR1 SGHVS, CDR2 FNYEAQ. The CDR3 DNA sequence: TGTGCCAGCAGCTTAGGTAGTGCTACTGAAGCTTTCTTT. It is translated as CASSLGSATEAFF.

The rearrangement links TRBV21-1 to TRBJ2-5; the DNA was not used to check the table's D call, TRBD2. TRBV21-1 is described as a pseudogene. The CDR3 spans 15 residues. DNA of the CDR3: TGTGCCAGCAGCAAAGGCGTCCCGCGGGAAGAGACCCAGTACTTC. Protein sequence: CASSKGVPREETQYF.